The source of this TCR beta chain is a study of beta chain features in type 1 diabetes. Overall study findings and caveats: Cells with high TCR expression could be over-represented by cDNA sequencing.

Every isolated RNA sample was fully reverse transcribed, so sequencing captured expressed TCRB transcripts. Libraries were prepared by immunoSEQ multiplex PCR; TCRdb keeps only in-frame clonotypes and omits some of them. Among 150,000 to 190,000 clones listed, around 8% were seen once. Concerning this clone itself: Its antigen remains unidentified.

Each donor gave one heparinised blood draw averaging around 120 mL. This receptor was identified in a man between 18 and 29 years old in good health. Material: central memory CD4+ T cells from blood.

CDR3: CASSPWTGEREKLFF. Here the CDR3 DNA reads TGTGCCAGCAGCCCCTGGACAGGGGAACGGGAAAAACTGTTTTTT. The rearrangement uses TRBV7-9 and TRBJ1-4; 9 bases match TRBD1. J was trimmed by 8 bases and V by 5 bases; bases with no gene match: 9. The CDR3 length is 15 residues. Germline-derived CDR1 and CDR2 are SEHNR and FQNEAQ (reference sequence).